Listed below are T cell receptor beta chains from one sample, sequenced in a study of identical twins. MiXCR was run by TCRdb on the 5' RACE reads, yielding one entry per CDR3 protein. The data hold just under 550,000 distinct CDR3 sequences, with approximately 16% observed a single time. The data also belong to a second study, concerning yellow fever vaccine responses in identical twins.

The sequencing sample was made of CD4+ T cells sorted from blood. The receptors derive from a woman younger than 35 in good health. The CDR3 runs from the conserved cysteine through the conserved F or W. A D gene is named only where the DNA matches it firmly. Not all rows give a size; the values are once, few, many and, for expanded clones, a class.

>TRBJ2-1|NA|TRBV6-1|NA
TGTGCCAGCAGAGATCAGGGAAATGTCTACAATGAGCAGTTCTTC
CASRDQGNVYNEQFF
>TRBJ2-4|NA|TRBV28|NA
TGTGCCAGCAGTCGACGACAGACACTAGCCAAAAACATTCAGTACTTC
CASSRRQTLAKNIQYF
>TRBJ2-1|NA|TRBV5-1|TRBD1
TGCGCCAGCAGCGTGGGACAGGGAAACGACAATGAGCAGTTCTTC
CASSVGQGNDNEQFF
>TRBJ2-7|few|TRBV12-3/TRBV12-4|NA
TGTGCCAGCAGCTTAGAGAGCAGAGGGGGGCACCGCTACGAGCAGTACTTC
CASSLESRGGHRYEQYF
>TRBJ2-1|NA|TRBV2|TRBD1
TGTGCCAGCAGTGCGATAGGGGGCGCAGGCAATGAGCAGTTCTTC
CASSAIGGAGNEQFF
>TRBJ1-1|NA|TRBV12-3/TRBV12-4|NA
TGTGCCAGCAGTCAATCGGTTAGTAGGAACACTGAAGCTTTCTTT
CASSQSVSRNTEAFF
>TRBJ2-6|few|TRBV24-1|TRBD1
TGTGCCACCAGTGATTCGACAGGGGGCCCCTTCTCTGGGGCCAACGTCCTGACTTTC
CATSDSTGGPFSGANVLTF
>TRBJ2-5|NA|TRBV24-1|NA
TGTGCCACCAGTGCGCCCGGGGGGACAATAGACCAAGAGACCCAGTACTTC
CATSAPGGTIDQETQYF
>TRBJ2-7|once|TRBV6-1|TRBD1
TGTGCCAGCACCTCATACAGGGGCCTTCCCTACGAGCAGTACTTC
CASTSYRGLPYEQYF
>TRBJ1-1|NA|TRBV12-3/TRBV12-4|NA
TGTGCCAGCATAGCGGGGGGAGGCACTGAAGCTTTCTTT
CASIAGGGTEAFF
>TRBJ1-2|NA|TRBV24-1|TRBD1
TGTGCCACCAGCGCGGGACAGGGCTATGGCTACACCTTC
CATSAGQGYGYTF
>TRBJ2-7|few|TRBV5-1|NA
TGCGCCAGCAGTTTGGAGAGACACTCCTCCTACGAGCAGTACTTC
CASSLERHSSYEQYF
>TRBJ2-3|NA|TRBV12-5|TRBD2
TGTGCTAGTGGTTTCGGTGGGGTAGCGGGGGGCGGGGCAGATACGCAGTATTTT
CASGFGGVAGGGADTQYF
>TRBJ2-1|NA|TRBV9|TRBD2
TGTGCCAGCAGCGCTGGGGGACTAGGGGGAAATGAGCAGTTCTTC
CASSAGGLGGNEQFF
>TRBJ1-1|few|TRBV27|NA
TGTGCCAGCAGTCCCCTGGGGCACAGTATCACTGAAGCTTTCTTT
CASSPLGHSITEAFF
>TRBJ2-1|many|TRBV4-1|NA
TGCGCCAGCAGCCAGGGCTCGGGTGGTTACAATGAGCAGTTCTTC
CASSQGSGGYNEQFF
>TRBJ2-7|NA|TRBV2|NA
TGTGCCAGCAGGGCGACTAGAGGGGGGCAGTACTTC
CASRATRGGQYF
>TRBJ1-6|NA|TRBV20-1|TRBD1
TGCAGTGCTAGGGGGGACAGTTTTTCACCCCTCCACTTT
CSARGDSFSPLHF
>TRBJ2-3|NA|TRBV5-6|NA
TGTGCCAGCAGCTTTCGAAGGGGCGATACGCAGTATTTT
CASSFRRGDTQYF
>TRBJ2-1|NA|TRBV5-1|NA
TGCGCCAGCAGCTTACCCAGCACCTCCTACAATGAGCAGTTCTTC
CASSLPSTSYNEQFF
>TRBJ1-1|NA|TRBV19|NA
TGTGCCAGTAGTCACAAGAACACTGAAGCTTTCTTT
CASSHKNTEAFF
>TRBJ2-3|NA|TRBV12-3/TRBV12-4|TRBD1
TGTGCCAGAAGTTCGCGACAGGGTGGGACAGATACGCAGTATTTT
CARSSRQGGTDTQYF
>TRBJ2-1|many|TRBV11-2|TRBD2
TGTGCCAGCAGCCCCCGATGGGCGCGGGAGGATGAGCAGTTCTTC
CASSPRWAREDEQFF
>TRBJ1-3|few|TRBV6-1|NA
TGTGCCAGCAGACGAGGGGACTCTGGAAACACCATATATTTT
CASRRGDSGNTIYF
>TRBJ1-4|NA|TRBV7-8|NA
TGTGCCAGCAGCTTCGCCAAGCGGCGGATCGCAACTAATGAAAAACTGTTTTTT
CASSFAKRRIATNEKLFF
>TRBJ2-7|few|TRBV12-3/TRBV12-4|NA
TGTGCCAGCAGTTTTACTTCCTTCGAGCAGTACTTC
CASSFTSFEQYF
>TRBJ2-7|NA|TRBV29-1|TRBD1
TGCAGCGTTGATACAGGCCCGGGACAGGACGAGCAGTACTTC
CSVDTGPGQDEQYF
>TRBJ2-4|NA|TRBV24-1|TRBD2
TGTGCCACCAGTGATGGGACTATGCGGAACATTCAGTACTTC
CATSDGTMRNIQYF
>TRBJ1-5|NA|TRBV7-2|NA
TGTGCCAGCAGCCCCTACAGCAATCAGCCCCAGCATTTT
CASSPYSNQPQHF
>TRBJ1-2|NA|TRBV7-9|TRBD1
TGTGCCAGCAGCCTGACAGGGGGATGGTATGGCTACACCTTC
CASSLTGGWYGYTF
>TRBJ1-2|NA|TRBV24-1|NA
TGTGCCACCAGTGATGGTAGGCCGTTCCGTTATGGCTACACCTTC
CATSDGRPFRYGYTF
>TRBJ1-6|NA|TRBV28|NA
TGTGCCAGCAGTTTGGGGGGTAATACTCTGAATTCACCCCTCCACTTT
CASSLGGNTLNSPLHF
>TRBJ1-6|few|TRBV2|NA
TGTGCCAGCAGTGATCGACAGTTCTCGGTTGGGTCTTCACCCCTCCACTTT
CASSDRQFSVGSSPLHF
>TRBJ2-1|NA|TRBV6-1|NA
TGTGCCAGCAGAGGACAGACCATAAGATCCTACAATGAGCAGTTCTTC
CASRGQTIRSYNEQFF
>TRBJ1-1|many|TRBV12-3/TRBV12-4|NA
TGTGCCAGCAGTTTACTTGCCAGTCAGGCTTTCTTT
CASSLLASQAFF
>TRBJ2-3|NA|TRBV6-1|TRBD2
TGTGCCAGCAGACCACTAGCGGGAGGAGATACGCAGTATTTT
CASRPLAGGDTQYF
>TRBJ2-1|NA|TRBV2|NA
TGTGCCAGCAGTGGTTTGCGCAATGAGCAGTTCTTC
CASSGLRNEQFF
>TRBJ2-1|few|TRBV5-1|TRBD2
TGCGCCAGCAGTCAGATACCGGGACTAGCGGGGGCTAGCTCCTACAATGAGCAGTTCTTC
CASSQIPGLAGASSYNEQFF